The rows below give T cell receptor beta chains drawn from one sample of a study of T cell repertoires in cytomegalovirus infection. TCRdb ran MiXCR on the reads and lists one entry per CDR3 protein. The table includes about 830,000 distinct CDR3 sequences, over 25% detected once. The antigens for these receptors are not known. Sequences were derived from cultured CD8+ T cells from PBMCs, sampled from culture after CMV antigen stimulation. The receptors were gathered from a human donor in good health (CMV status not recorded). Some clones in this sample may be carry-over from other donors' samples. The CDR3 runs from the conserved cysteine through the conserved F or W. The D gene is left open where the match is weak. Size is omitted from some rows. Given values are once, few, many or a class for expanded clones.

D gene	clone size	V gene	J gene	CDR3 DNA	CDR3 protein
.	few	TRBV7-9	TRBJ2-3	TGTGCCAGCAGCCCCGGGACGGTCGCTACAGATACGCAGTATTTT	CASSPGTVATDTQYF
.	many	TRBV7-8	TRBJ2-1	TGTGCCAGCAGCCCGTTCGGGGTGTACAATGAGCAGTTCTTC	CASSPFGVYNEQFF
.	many	TRBV12-3/TRBV12-4	TRBJ1-6	TGTGCCAGCAGCGAGAGCAGCTCCTATAATTCACCCCTCCACTTT	CASSESSSYNSPLHF
.	.	TRBV28	TRBJ1-3	TGTGCCAGCAGTGCCAACCCCGGGACGTCCAGCTCTGGAAACACCATATATTTT	CASSANPGTSSSGNTIYF
.	few	TRBV20-1	TRBJ2-5	TGCAGTGCCAAACCCACGCCCTTCCGGGGGCTGGGAGAGACCCAGTACTTC	CSAKPTPFRGLGETQYF
TRBD1	many	TRBV7-2	TRBJ2-1	TGTGCCAGCAGCACCTGGGACAGGGGGCTGTCCAATGAGCAGTTCTTC	CASSTWDRGLSNEQFF
.	.	TRBV7-9	TRBJ2-2	TGTGCCAGCAGCTTCGACGGGGGGAACACCGGGGAGCTGTTTTTT	CASSFDGGNTGELFF
.	many	TRBV7-9	TRBJ1-4	TGTGCCAGCAGCCCAAGGGACCGTAATGAAAAACTGTTTTTT	CASSPRDRNEKLFF
.	.	TRBV9	TRBJ1-2	TGTGCCAGCCAGTCGTGGGTCGGGGGCTACACCTTC	CASQSWVGGYTF
.	.	TRBV7-9	TRBJ1-5	TGTGCCAGCAGTGACCTGACAGAGATCTTCAATCAGCCCCAGCATTTT	CASSDLTEIFNQPQHF
TRBD1	many	TRBV7-9	TRBJ2-2	TGTGCCAGCAGCTTAGCGCTCGGCAGGGGGCGCGTTGGCGGGGAGCTGTTTTTT	CASSLALGRGRVGGELFF
TRBD1	many	TRBV7-2	TRBJ1-5	TGTGCCAGCAGCGAGACAGGGTATAGCAATCAGCCCCAGCATTTT	CASSETGYSNQPQHF
.	many	TRBV6-5	TRBJ1-4	TGTGCCAGCAGTTACGTGGGGGCGCGGAATGAAAAACTGTTTTTT	CASSYVGARNEKLFF
.	.	TRBV6-1	TRBJ1-2	TGTGCCAGCAGTGGGACAGTATACTATGGCTACACCTTC	CASSGTVYYGYTF
TRBD2	few	TRBV23-1	TRBJ2-1	TGCGCCAGCAGTCAATCGTTGGCTAGCGGGGGGGCAATATATGAGCAGTTCTTC	CASSQSLASGGAIYEQFF
.	few	TRBV5-1	TRBJ1-1	TGCGCCAGCAGCTTGGGACATAATGAAGCTTTCTTT	CASSLGHNEAFF
.	.	TRBV12-3/TRBV12-4	TRBJ1-2	TGTGCCAGCAGTTTTAGGTCAGGGAAGGACTATGGCTACACCTTC	CASSFRSGKDYGYTF
.	.	TRBV2	TRBJ2-2	TGTGCCAGCAGTGAAGGCAGGGGAAACACCGGGGAGCTGTTTTTT	CASSEGRGNTGELFF
.	few	TRBV19	TRBJ1-1	TGTGCCAGTAGTGGATCGGGGGCGCGGAACACTGAAGCTTTCTTT	CASSGSGARNTEAFF
TRBD2	.	TRBV27	TRBJ2-1	TGTGCCAGCAGTTCTTCTAGCGGGGGGCTGGATGAGCAGTTCTTC	CASSSSSGGLDEQFF
TRBD2	.	TRBV15	TRBJ2-1	TGTGCCACCAGACCTAGCGGGGGGGCAGTTCGTAGGGATGAGCAGTTCTTC	CATRPSGGAVRRDEQFF
.	few	TRBV2	TRBJ1-1	TGTGCCAGCATGGCCACTGAAGCTTTCTTT	CASMATEAFF
.	few	TRBV7-6	TRBJ2-2	TGTGCGACCTATCTGAGTGCGAACACCGGGGAGCTGTTTTTT	CATYLSANTGELFF
TRBD1	many	TRBV7-7	TRBJ2-3	TGTGCTAGCAGCTTAAGGACAGGGGGAGATACGCAGTATTTT	CASSLRTGGDTQYF
.	few	TRBV24-1	TRBJ2-1	TGTGCCACCTCCGAGGGGGATGAGCAGTTCTTC	CATSEGDEQFF
.	.	TRBV7-6	TRBJ2-1	TGTGCCAGCAGCTTAGTCCAGGGGCTTGGAGATGAGCAGTTCTTC	CASSLVQGLGDEQFF
.	.	TRBV5-6	TRBJ1-1	TGTGCCAGCAGCTTAGGACAGCGGACCGTAGGAGCTTTCTTT	CASSLGQRTVGAFF
TRBD1	.	TRBV6-5	TRBJ1-1	TGTGCCAGCAGTTACTCCCCCGACAGGGCTGGGAAACTCTTT	CASSYSPDRAGKLF
.	.	TRBV20-1	TRBJ1-3	TGCAGTGCCCCAATAGGAGGAAACACCATATATTTT	CSAPIGGNTIYF
.	.	TRBV6-2/TRBV6-3	TRBJ2-3	TGTGCCAGCAGTTACCTTAAAAGGGAGGGGGGCCTCTCTACAGATACGCAGTATTTT	CASSYLKREGGLSTDTQYF
.	few	TRBV12-3/TRBV12-4	TRBJ1-1	TGTGCCAGCAGTGCTAACGGGTTTAACACTGAAGCTTTCTTT	CASSANGFNTEAFF
.	few	TRBV7-9	TRBJ2-2	TGTGCCAGCAGCTCCCTTACACCAAACACCGGGGAGCTGTTTTTT	CASSSLTPNTGELFF
TRBD1	few	TRBV18	TRBJ1-2	TGTGCCAGCTCACCGGGGGCTGGGACAGGGCCGACCTATGGCTACACCTTC	CASSPGAGTGPTYGYTF
TRBD1	.	TRBV7-3	TRBJ1-1	TGTGCCAGCAGAGATACCGGGACAGGGGGCACTGAAGCTTTCTTT	CASRDTGTGGTEAFF
.	.	TRBV7-9	TRBJ1-1	TGTGCCAGCAGCAGCACCGGGAGGGGAGGCACTGAAGCTTTCTTT	CASSSTGRGGTEAFF
TRBD1	.	TRBV7-2	TRBJ1-5	TGTGCTAACAGCTTAGGGTCGGCAGGGGGTCATCAGCCCCAGCATTTT	CANSLGSAGGHQPQHF
TRBD2	many	TRBV7-2	TRBJ2-1	TGTGCCAGCAGCCCACTAGCGGGGGCAAACAATGAGCAGTTCTTC	CASSPLAGANNEQFF
.	.	TRBV9	TRBJ2-2	TGTGCCAGCAGCTACGGACCATTACTCACCGGGGAGCTGTTTTTT	CASSYGPLLTGELFF
.	.	TRBV6-2/TRBV6-3	TRBJ2-1	TGTGCCAGCAGCCCTGGACGGTACGGTGGTGAGCAGTTCTTC	CASSPGRYGGEQFF
.	.	TRBV13	TRBJ1-1	TGTGCCAGCGGCCAGGGTCGTCGGAACACTGAAGCTTTCTTT	CASGQGRRNTEAFF
TRBD1	.	TRBV6-6	TRBJ1-2	TGTGCCAGCAGTCCAGGGGGGTTTGATGGCTACACCTTC	CASSPGGFDGYTF
TRBD1	few	TRBV28	TRBJ2-3	TGTGCCAGCAGTTTAGGGACAGGGCATAGAGATACGCAGTATTTT	CASSLGTGHRDTQYF
TRBD1	.	TRBV10-3	TRBJ2-2	TGTGCCATCAGTCGGGACAGCGGTAACGCCGGGGAGCTGTTTTTT	CAISRDSGNAGELFF
.	.	TRBV19	TRBJ1-2	TGTGCCAGTAGTATGTCAGCTGGGGTTGGCTATGGCTACACCTTC	CASSMSAGVGYGYTF
.	few	TRBV6-6	TRBJ1-5	TGTGCCAGCAACGCCCGGGGGGGCAATCAGCCCCAGCATTTT	CASNARGGNQPQHF
TRBD1	.	TRBV3-1	TRBJ2-2	TGTGCCAGCAGCCGCTCCCGGGACAGGGCGGTCGGGGAGCTGTTTTTT	CASSRSRDRAVGELFF
TRBD2	many	TRBV6-1	TRBJ2-5	TGTGCCAGCAGTCCAGGACTAGCGGAGCCCCAAGAGACCCAGTACTTC	CASSPGLAEPQETQYF
.	many	TRBV7-8	TRBJ2-2	TGTGCCAGCAGCTTCCTTAGACAGGCCACCGGGGAGCTGTTTTTT	CASSFLRQATGELFF
.	.	TRBV7-9	TRBJ2-1	TGTGCCAGCAGCTTAAACTTAGCGAAGCCCAACAATGAGCAGTTCTTC	CASSLNLAKPNNEQFF